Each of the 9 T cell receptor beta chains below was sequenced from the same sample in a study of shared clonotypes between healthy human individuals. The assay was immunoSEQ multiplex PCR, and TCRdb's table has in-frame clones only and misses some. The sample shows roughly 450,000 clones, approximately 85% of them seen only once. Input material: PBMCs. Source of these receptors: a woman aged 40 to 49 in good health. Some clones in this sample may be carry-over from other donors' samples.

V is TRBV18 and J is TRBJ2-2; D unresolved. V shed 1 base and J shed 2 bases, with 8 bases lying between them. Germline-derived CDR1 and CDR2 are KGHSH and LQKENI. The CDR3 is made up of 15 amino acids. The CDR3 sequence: CASSPQPLNTGELFF. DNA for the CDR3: TGTGCCAGCTCACCACAGCCACTAAACACCGGGGAGCTGTTTTTT.

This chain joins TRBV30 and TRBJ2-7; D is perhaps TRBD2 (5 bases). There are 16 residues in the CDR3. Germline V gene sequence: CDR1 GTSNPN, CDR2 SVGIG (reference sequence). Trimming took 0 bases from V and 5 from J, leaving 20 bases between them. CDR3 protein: CAWSVQRALPPNEQYF. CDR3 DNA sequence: TGTGCCTGGAGTGTACAGAGGGCCTTACCCCCCAACGAGCAGTACTTC.

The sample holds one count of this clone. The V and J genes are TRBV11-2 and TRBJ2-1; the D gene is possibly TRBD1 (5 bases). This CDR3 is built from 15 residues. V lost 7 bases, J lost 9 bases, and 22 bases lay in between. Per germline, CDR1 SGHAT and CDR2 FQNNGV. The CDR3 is CASKGVADPGVEQFF. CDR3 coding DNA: TGTGCCAGCAAAGGGGTGGCGGATCCCGGCGTTGAGCAGTTCTTC. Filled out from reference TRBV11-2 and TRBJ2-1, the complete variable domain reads EAGVAQSPRYKIIEKRQSVAFWCNPISGHATLYWYQQILGQGPKLLIQFQNNGVVDDSQLPKDRFSAERLKGVDSTLKIQPAKLEDSAVYLCASKGVADPGVEQFFGPGTRLTVL.

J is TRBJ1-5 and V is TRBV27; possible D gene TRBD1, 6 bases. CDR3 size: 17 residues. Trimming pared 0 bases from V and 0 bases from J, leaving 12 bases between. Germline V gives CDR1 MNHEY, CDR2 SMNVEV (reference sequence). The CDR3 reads CASSLSPGETSNQPQHF. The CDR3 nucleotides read TGTGCCAGCAGTTTATCGCCAGGGGAAACTAGCAATCAGCCCCAGCATTTT.

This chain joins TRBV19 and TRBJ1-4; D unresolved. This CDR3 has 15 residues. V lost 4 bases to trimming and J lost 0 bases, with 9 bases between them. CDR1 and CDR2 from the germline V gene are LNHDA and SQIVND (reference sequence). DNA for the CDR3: TGTGCCAGTAGTAAAGAGGTTTCAACTAATGAAAAACTGTTTTTT. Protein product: CASSKEVSTNEKLFF.

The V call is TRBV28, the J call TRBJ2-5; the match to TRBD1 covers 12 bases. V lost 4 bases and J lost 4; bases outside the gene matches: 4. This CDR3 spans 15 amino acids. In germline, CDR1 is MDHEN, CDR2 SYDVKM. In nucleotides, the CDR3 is TGTGCCAGCAGTTCGGGGACAGGGGGCGTAGAGACCCAGTACTTC. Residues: CASSSGTGGVETQYF.

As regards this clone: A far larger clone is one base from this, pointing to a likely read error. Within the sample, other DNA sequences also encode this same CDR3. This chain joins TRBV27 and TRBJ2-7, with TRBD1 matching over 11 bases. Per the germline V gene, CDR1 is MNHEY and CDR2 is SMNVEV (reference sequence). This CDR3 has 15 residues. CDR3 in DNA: TGTGCCAGCAGCATCGGACAGGGGGCGTCCTACGAGCAGTATTTC. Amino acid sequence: CASSIGQGASYEQYF.

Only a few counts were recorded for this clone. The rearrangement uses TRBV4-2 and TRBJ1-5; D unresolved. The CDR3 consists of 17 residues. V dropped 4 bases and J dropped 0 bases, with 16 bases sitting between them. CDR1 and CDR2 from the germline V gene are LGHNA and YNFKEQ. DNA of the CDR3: TGTGCCAGCAGCCTGTCGGAGTCTCTTGGTAGCAATCAGCCCCAGCATTTT. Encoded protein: CASSLSESLGSNQPQHF.

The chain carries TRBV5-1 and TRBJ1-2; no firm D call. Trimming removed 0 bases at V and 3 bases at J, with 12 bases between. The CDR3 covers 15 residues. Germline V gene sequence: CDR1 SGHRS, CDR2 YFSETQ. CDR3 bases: TGCGCCAGCAGCTTGGCCGGACTCGGGGACTATGGCTACACCTTC. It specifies CASSLAGLGDYGYTF.